The rows below give T cell receptor beta chains drawn from one sample of a study of blood T cell repertoires in COVID-19. Clones were sequenced by immunoSEQ multiplex PCR, and TCRdb holds only the in-frame ones, with some missing. The data contain about 98,000 clones, around 82% of them seen just once; the ten biggest clones take up under 13%. The sequencing input was peripheral blood. The source is a man in his sixties or seventies with active or convalescent COVID-19. Both conserved end residues are part of each CDR3. D genes are given only for firm matches. The listing skips clone size in some rows; elsewhere it reads once, few, many or a size class.

d_gene	j_gene	v_gene	abundance	CDR3aa	CDR3nt
.	TRBJ2-3	TRBV4-1	.	CASSQVGTPPYTQYF	TGCGCCAGCAGCCAAGTCGGGACTCCTCCCTATACGCAGTATTTT
.	TRBJ2-1	TRBV27	.	CASSLEGRRNEQFF	TGTGCCAGCAGTTTGGAGGGGCGACGGAATGAGCAGTTCTTC
.	TRBJ2-7	TRBV11-2	.	CASSSRYEQYF	TGTGCCAGCAGCTCCCGTTACGAGCAGTACTTC
TRBD1	TRBJ1-4	TRBV5-4	.	CASSFDRGTNEKLFF	TGTGCCAGCAGCTTCGACAGGGGAACTAATGAAAAACTGTTTTTT
.	TRBJ1-6	TRBV27	.	CASSLRSYNSPLHF	TGTGCCAGCAGTTTACGCTCCTATAATTCACCCCTCCACTTT
.	TRBJ2-5	TRBV4-1	.	CASSQVIAETQYF	TGCGCCAGCAGCCAAGTAATCGCGGAGACCCAGTACTTC
TRBD1	TRBJ1-2	TRBV19	.	CASHRDRALGYTF	TGTGCCAGTCACCGGGACAGGGCCCTTGGCTACACCTTC
.	TRBJ1-1	TRBV11-2	once	CASSQLTGKRNTEAFF	TGTGCCAGCAGCCAATTAACAGGGAAGAGGAACACTGAAGCTTTCTTT
.	TRBJ1-3	TRBV30	.	CAWSVSALSGNTIYF	TGTGCCTGGAGTGTATCAGCGCTCTCTGGAAACACCATATATTTT
TRBD1	TRBJ1-1	TRBV30	few	CAWEGQLNTEAFF	TGTGCCTGGGAGGGACAGTTGAACACTGAAGCTTTCTTT
.	TRBJ1-2	TRBV30	once	CAWSGAGDYGYTF	TGTGCCTGGAGTGGAGCAGGGGACTATGGCTACACCTTC
.	TRBJ2-6	TRBV30	once	CACNGVDRSGANVLTF	TGTGCCTGCAACGGGGTTGACAGGTCTGGGGCCAACGTCCTGACTTTC
TRBD1	TRBJ1-3	TRBV5-4	.	CASSFGTGDSGNTIYF	TGTGCCAGCAGCTTTGGGACAGGGGACTCTGGAAACACCATATATTTT
.	TRBJ1-5	TRBV30	.	CAWSSQGIQPQHF	TGTGCCTGGAGTTCTCAGGGGATTCAGCCCCAGCATTTT
.	TRBJ1-1	TRBV19	.	CASSMEGTTNTEAFF	TGTGCCAGTAGTATGGAAGGGACAACAAACACTGAAGCTTTCTTT
.	TRBJ2-2	TRBV7-9	.	CASSLDNTPGELFF	TGTGCCAGCAGCTTAGATAACACCCCCGGGGAGCTGTTTTTT
TRBD1	TRBJ2-7	TRBV10-3	.	CAISEPGQGAYEQYF	TGTGCCATCAGTGAGCCCGGACAGGGCGCCTACGAGCAGTACTTC
TRBD1	TRBJ2-7	TRBV6-5	.	CASRTGGQGAGEQYF	TGTGCCAGCAGGACGGGGGGACAGGGGGCGGGAGAGCAGTACTTC
.	TRBJ1-6	TRBV12-3/TRBV12-4	.	CACGLDNSPLHF	TGTGCCTGCGGGTTGGATAATTCACCCCTCCACTTT
TRBD1	TRBJ2-3	TRBV2	.	CASKRQGPLTDTQYF	TGTGCCAGCAAAAGACAGGGGCCCCTCACAGATACGCAGTATTTT
.	TRBJ1-6	TRBV11-2	.	CASSSTETNSPLHF	TGTGCCAGCAGCTCAACAGAAACCAATTCACCCCTCCACTTT
.	TRBJ1-1	TRBV12-2	.	CASRTQGGTEAFF	TGTGCAAGTCGCACACAGGGTGGGACTGAAGCTTTCTTT
.	TRBJ2-7	TRBV4-2	.	CASSQGQSSYEQYF	TGTGCCAGCAGCCAAGGACAGAGCTCCTACGAGCAGTACTTC
.	TRBJ1-5	TRBV6-5	.	CASRGGGHQPQHF	TGTGCCAGCAGAGGGGGGGGGCACCAGCCCCAGCATTTT
.	TRBJ1-5	TRBV12-3/TRBV12-4	.	CASSLRELPQHF	TGTGCCAGCAGCCTTAGGGAGTTGCCCCAGCATTTT
TRBD1	TRBJ1-6	TRBV5-1	.	CASSLTGQYSPLHF	TGCGCCAGCAGCTTGACGGGACAGTATTCACCCCTCCACTTT
.	TRBJ1-2	TRBV19	.	CASSLGANYGYTF	TGTGCCAGTAGTCTCGGAGCTAACTATGGCTACACCTTC
.	TRBJ2-5	TRBV6-5	once	CASSHLSAGRETQYF	TGTGCCAGCAGTCATCTTTCGGCGGGCAGGGAGACCCAGTACTTC
TRBD1	TRBJ2-1	TRBV18	.	CASSPPTGSSYNEQFF	TGTGCCAGCTCACCACCGACAGGGAGCTCCTACAATGAGCAGTTCTTC
TRBD1	TRBJ1-6	TRBV18	.	CASSPTQGAQSSPLHF	TGTGCCAGCTCACCAACCCAGGGGGCGCAGAGTTCACCCCTCCACTTT
TRBD1	TRBJ2-7	TRBV4-1	.	CASSQAGQGIKGSYEQYF	TGCGCCAGCAGCCAAGCTGGACAGGGGATTAAGGGCTCCTACGAGCAGTACTTC
.	TRBJ1-2	TRBV5-6	few	CASSLVGHGYTF	TGTGCCAGCAGCTTAGTGGGGCACGGCTACACCTTC
TRBD1	TRBJ1-2	TRBV5-8	.	CASSTASQGAGGYTF	TGTGCCAGCAGCACCGCGTCACAGGGGGCCGGCGGCTACACCTTC
TRBD2	TRBJ2-5	TRBV9	.	CASSVDLAVETQYF	TGTGCCAGCAGCGTAGATCTAGCGGTAGAGACCCAGTACTTC
.	TRBJ2-2	TRBV18	.	CASSSKGPGNTGELFF	TGTGCCAGCTCATCGAAGGGGCCGGGGAACACCGGGGAGCTGTTTTTT
.	TRBJ1-2	TRBV19	.	CASSIKGRYGYTF	TGTGCCAGTAGTATCAAGGGGAGGTATGGCTACACCTTC
TRBD2	TRBJ2-2	TRBV11-2	.	CASSLAGGPRTGELFF	TGTGCCAGCAGCTTAGCGGGGGGGCCTCGTACCGGGGAGCTGTTTTTT
.	TRBJ2-2	TRBV5-6	.	CASSGRDRRAGELFF	TGTGCCAGCAGCGGGCGGGACAGAAGGGCCGGGGAGCTGTTTTTT
.	TRBJ2-7	TRBV3-1/TRBV3-2	.	CASSIGLGPTRPYEQYF	TGTGCCAGCAGCATAGGTCTCGGGCCGACTAGGCCCTACGAGCAGTACTTC
.	TRBJ2-7	TRBV5-8	.	CASSLASGTYEQYF	TGTGCCAGCAGCTTGGCCTCCGGTACCTACGAGCAGTACTTC
TRBD1	TRBJ1-2	TRBV12-3/TRBV12-4	.	CASRTGLYGYTF	TGTGCCAGCAGGACAGGGCTCTATGGCTACACCTTC
TRBD2	TRBJ2-5	TRBV5-6	.	CASSIGGARETQYF	TGTGCCAGCAGCATCGGGGGGGCCCGGGAGACCCAGTACTTC
.	TRBJ1-2	TRBV6-4	.	CASSEWATTYGYTF	TGTGCCAGCAGTGAGTGGGCAACAACCTATGGCTACACCTTC
TRBD1	TRBJ1-2	TRBV5-6	.	CASSLLQGAWGYTF	TGTGCCAGCAGCTTGCTACAGGGGGCTTGGGGCTACACCTTC
TRBD1	TRBJ2-2	TRBV6-2/TRBV6-3	.	CASSYWQGAGELFF	TGTGCCAGCAGTTATTGGCAGGGGGCCGGGGAGCTGTTTTTT
.	TRBJ1-3	TRBV21-1	few	CASSTHLSGNTIYF	TGTGCCAGCAGCACACATCTCTCTGGAAACACCATATATTTT
.	TRBJ1-4	TRBV7-2	once	CASSPGLTNEKLFF	TGTGCCAGCAGCCCAGGGTTAACTAATGAAAAACTGTTTTTT
TRBD2	TRBJ2-5	TRBV2	few	CATKSGGQLETQYF	TGTGCCACTAAGAGCGGGGGACAACTGGAGACCCAGTACTTC
.	TRBJ2-3	TRBV18	.	CASSPRKLAEDTQYF	TGTGCCAGCTCACCCCGTAAATTAGCAGAAGATACGCAGTATTTT
TRBD2	TRBJ2-5	TRBV6-1	.	CASSPRRLAGETQYF	TGTGCCAGCAGTCCCCGACGACTAGCGGGAGAGACCCAGTACTTC
TRBD1	TRBJ2-5	TRBV5-5	few	CASSSITGTGGQETQYF	TGTGCCAGCAGCTCGATAACCGGGACAGGGGGCCAAGAGACCCAGTACTTC
.	TRBJ2-7	TRBV7-6	.	CASSLGQPSRGEQYF	TGTGCCAGCAGCTTGGGACAGCCCTCGCGGGGCGAGCAGTACTTC
.	TRBJ1-1	TRBV14	.	CASSRQLNTEAFF	TGTGCCAGCAGCCGGCAGTTAAACACTGAAGCTTTCTTT
TRBD1	TRBJ1-1	TRBV7-9	.	CASSLDRGNTEAFF	TGTGCCAGCAGCTTAGACAGGGGGAACACTGAAGCTTTCTTT
TRBD1	TRBJ2-2	TRBV11-3	.	CASSRQGARNTGELFF	TGTGCCAGCAGCCGACAGGGGGCGCGTAATACCGGGGAGCTGTTTTTT
.	TRBJ1-6	TRBV7-9	.	CASSSDRFSYNSPLHF	TGTGCCAGCAGCTCGGACAGATTCTCCTATAATTCACCCCTCCACTTT
.	TRBJ1-1	TRBV12-3/TRBV12-4	.	CASSSQGNTEAFF	TGTGCCAGCAGTTCACAGGGGAACACTGAAGCTTTCTTT
TRBD1	TRBJ2-7	TRBV24-1	.	CATSDPWTGGSYEQYF	TGTGCCACCAGTGATCCCTGGACAGGGGGGTCCTACGAGCAGTACTTC